A selection of T cell receptor beta chains follows, all from one sample in a study of human T cells and chemical hapten exposure. TCRdb passed the RACE reads through MiXCR, listing each CDR3 protein once. There are under 450,000 distinct CDR3 sequences in the sample; more than 5% occur only once, and about 5.4% lies in the top ten. The sample was whole blood, taken in connection with sensitization to the hapten diphenylcyclopropenone (DPC). Receptors originate from a woman aged 18-35 years with alopecia areata. Some clones in this sample may be carry-over from other donors' samples. CDR3s include the opening cysteine and the closing phenylalanine or tryptophan. The order of the fields is clone size, D gene, J gene, V gene, CDR3 protein, CDR3 DNA. The D gene is left open where the match is weak. Only part of the rows carry a size: once, few, many, or a class if the clone is expanded.

>-|-|TRBJ2-5|TRBV7-2
CASSLALGSETQYF
TGTGCCAGCAGCTTAGCTTTAGGGTCGGAGACCCAGTACTTC
>many|TRBD1|TRBJ1-1|TRBV7-6
CASSFRQGTEAFF
TGTGCCAGCAGCTTCCGACAGGGGACTGAAGCTTTCTTT
>-|TRBD2|TRBJ2-5|TRBV10-3
CAISERQGLAGLQETQYF
TGTGCCATCAGTGAGCGTCAGGGACTAGCGGGCCTTCAAGAGACCCAGTACTTC
>-|-|TRBJ2-5|TRBV7-6
CASSLGQETQHF
TGTGCCAGCAGCTTAGGCCAAGAGACCCAGCACTTC
>many|-|TRBJ2-5|TRBV7-9
CASSPRGGETQYF
TGTGCCAGCAGCCCGCGGGGCGGGGAGACCCAGTACTTC
>many|-|TRBJ1-5|TRBV15
CATSSLLLGGEPQHF
TGTGCCACCAGCAGCCTTCTCCTGGGCGGGGAGCCCCAGCATTTT
>-|TRBD1|TRBJ1-5|TRBV6-6
CASSYGTGASAQHF
TGTGCCAGCAGTTACGGAACAGGGGCCTCGGCCCAGCATTTT
>many|-|TRBJ1-1|TRBV7-2
CATKRWVDTEAFF
TGTGCCACGAAGCGGTGGGTTGACACTGAAGCTTTCTTT
>-|TRBD2|TRBJ2-3|TRBV13
CASSSLAGTSTDTQYF
TGTGCCAGCAGCTCCCTAGCGGGGACTAGCACAGATACGCAGTATTTT
>many|-|TRBJ2-3|TRBV5-1
CASSPGLGTDTQYF
TGTGCCAGCTCACCGGGACTGGGCACAGATACGCAGTATTTT
>many|-|TRBJ1-3|TRBV29-1
CSVGTTGNTIYF
TGCAGCGTTGGGACTACGGGAAACACCATATATTTT
>-|-|TRBJ2-7|TRBV27
CASSSRGRTEQYF
TGTGCCAGCAGTTCCCGCGGCCGAACCGAGCAGTACTTC
>many|TRBD1|TRBJ1-6|TRBV29-1
CSVASGQATSPLHF
TGCAGCGTTGCTTCAGGACAGGCGACTTCACCCCTCCACTTT
>-|-|TRBJ2-7|TRBV5-5
CASSWDKIYEQYF
TGTGCCAGCAGCTGGGACAAGATCTACGAGCAGTACTTC
>many|-|TRBJ1-5|TRBV6-1
CASNPSSGNQPQHF
TGTGCCAGCAATCCATCGAGTGGCAATCAGCCCCAGCATTTT
>many|TRBD1|TRBJ1-4|TRBV12-3/TRBV12-4
CASSSGQGTEKLFF
TGTGCCAGCAGTTCGGGACAGGGGACTGAAAAACTGTTTTTT
>-|TRBD2|TRBJ2-7|TRBV5-5
CASSATSGLISSYEQYF
TGTGCCAGCAGCGCCACTAGCGGGTTAATTAGCTCCTACGAGCAGTACTTC
>-|-|TRBJ1-4|TRBV6-5
CASSYSSPPTNEKLFF
TGTGCCAGCAGTTATTCAAGTCCTCCAACTAATGAAAAACTGTTTTTT
>many|TRBD2|TRBJ2-2|TRBV6-6
CASRPLSGGATGELFF
TGTGCCAGCAGGCCCCTTAGCGGGGGGGCCACCGGGGAGCTGTTTTTT
>few|-|TRBJ2-3|TRBV18
CASSPPSWEDTQYF
TGTGCCAGCTCACCACCGAGCTGGGAGGATACGCAGTATTTT
>-|-|TRBJ2-3|TRBV20-1
CSARDHTDTQYF
TGCAGTGCTAGAGACCACACAGATACGCAGTATTTT
>-|TRBD2|TRBJ2-1|TRBV4-2
CASSQDGTRSYNEQFF
TGTGCCAGCAGCCAAGATGGGACTAGATCATACAATGAGCAGTTCTTC
>-|-|TRBJ1-5|TRBV6-6
CASSYSETNQPQHF
TGTGCCAGCAGTTATTCCGAGACGAATCAGCCCCAGCATTTT
>many|-|TRBJ1-6|TRBV12-3/TRBV12-4
CASRLVGSPLHF
TGTGCCAGCAGACTAGTTGGTTCACCCCTCCACTTT
>many|-|TRBJ2-6|TRBV7-7
CASSRVVGANVLTF
TGTGCTAGCAGCCGTGTGGTCGGGGCCAACGTCCTGACTTTC
>many|-|TRBJ1-5|TRBV9
CASSGAPGNQPQHF
TGTGCCAGCAGCGGCGCCCCGGGGAATCAGCCCCAGCATTTT
>-|-|TRBJ2-7|TRBV5-6
CASSFGHEQYF
TGTGCCAGCAGCTTTGGGCACGAGCAGTACTTC
>many|TRBD2|TRBJ2-2|TRBV10-3
CAMGTSAGELFF
TGTGCCATGGGGACTAGCGCCGGGGAGCTGTTTTTT
>-|-|TRBJ2-2|TRBV12-3/TRBV12-4
CASIKATGTGELFF
TGTGCCAGCATCAAGGCGACAGGCACCGGGGAGCTGTTTTTT
>few|-|TRBJ2-7|TRBV10-3
CAISESRAAHEQYF
TGTGCCATCAGTGAGTCCCGGGCAGCGCACGAGCAGTACTTC
>-|TRBD1|TRBJ1-1|TRBV4-2
CASSLKTGRNTEAFF
TGTGCCAGCAGCCTTAAGACAGGGAGGAACACTGAAGCTTTCTTT
>many|-|TRBJ1-4|TRBV7-9
CASSRSYPATNEKLFF
TGTGCCAGCAGCCGGAGCTACCCCGCAACTAATGAAAAACTGTTTTTT
>many|TRBD1|TRBJ1-6|TRBV7-2
CASSSTSGGFSPLHF
TGTGCCAGCAGCTCGACTTCAGGGGGCTTCTCACCCCTCCACTTT
>many|-|TRBJ1-1|TRBV7-2
CASSFGRSNTEAFF
TGTGCCAGCAGCTTTGGTCGGTCCAACACTGAAGCTTTCTTT
>many|-|TRBJ1-5|TRBV4-3
CASSQDQVSPQHF
TGCGCCAGCAGCCAAGATCAGGTATCACCCCAGCATTTT
>few|TRBD1|TRBJ1-2|TRBV7-9
CASSLGDRTYGYTF
TGTGCCAGCAGCTTAGGGGACAGGACATATGGCTACACCTTC
>many|-|TRBJ2-3|TRBV5-1
CASRETEDTQYF
TGCGCCAGCAGGGAGACAGAGGATACGCAGTATTTT
>many|TRBD1|TRBJ1-2|TRBV4-3
CASSPGQESNYGYTF
TGCGCCAGCAGCCCAGGACAGGAGTCTAACTATGGCTACACCTTC
>-|TRBD1|TRBJ1-2|TRBV28
CASRGQGLGYGYTF
TGTGCCAGCAGGGGACAGGGGTTGGGGTATGGCTACACCTTC
>many|-|TRBJ1-1|TRBV28
CASSPRETEAFF
TGTGCCAGCAGTCCGAGGGAGACTGAAGCTTTCTTT
>few|-|TRBJ2-3|TRBV4-1
CASSQAPRGTDTQYF
TGCGCCAGCAGCCAAGCCCCCCGAGGCACAGATACGCAGTATTTT
>few|-|TRBJ1-2|TRBV9
CASSVLPERPQGSEGYTF
TGTGCCAGCAGCGTACTCCCCGAACGGCCGCAGGGGTCGGAGGGCTACACCTTC
>few|TRBD1|TRBJ2-2|TRBV6-5
CASSFRTGATGELFF
TGTGCCAGCAGTTTTAGGACAGGCGCTACCGGGGAGCTGTTTTTT
>-|-|TRBJ1-3|TRBV5-5
CASSYTGQMGSGNTIYF
TGTGCCAGCAGCTACACTGGACAGATGGGCTCTGGAAACACCATATATTTT
>many|-|TRBJ1-1|TRBV12-5
CASGLVPGNTEAFF
TGTGCTAGTGGTTTGGTACCCGGGAACACTGAAGCTTTCTTT
>many|-|TRBJ2-7|TRBV20-1
CSARWQTYEQYF
TGCAGTGCTAGGTGGCAGACCTACGAGCAGTACTTC
>many|-|TRBJ2-6|TRBV28
CASRTFGNFYSGANVLTF
TGTGCCAGCAGGACATTTGGGAATTTTTACTCTGGGGCCAACGTCCTGACTTTC
>few|-|TRBJ1-1|TRBV11-2
CASSLAFGGAAEAFF
TGTGCCAGCAGCTTGGCGTTTGGGGGGGCCGCTGAAGCTTTCTTT
>many|-|TRBJ1-6|TRBV19
CASTGGAGHNASPLHF
TGTGCCAGTACGGGGGGCGCGGGGCATAATGCTTCACCCCTCCACTTT
>-|-|TRBJ1-1|TRBV12-3/TRBV12-4
CASSLREENTEAFF
TGTGCCAGCAGTTTACGCGAAGAGAACACTGAAGCTTTCTTT
>few|-|TRBJ2-4|TRBV12-3/TRBV12-4
CASSLRDIQYF
TGTGCCAGCAGTTTAAGGGACATTCAGTACTTC
>few|-|TRBJ2-3|TRBV7-9
CASSLDPGADTQYF
TGTGCCAGCAGCTTAGACCCAGGGGCAGATACGCAGTATTTT
>many|-|TRBJ1-2|TRBV6-6
CASSPVNGHTF
TGTGCCAGCAGTCCCGTTAATGGCCACACCTTC
>few|-|TRBJ2-3|TRBV27
CASAPPASTDTQYF
TGTGCCAGCGCACCCCCGGCTAGCACAGATACGCAGTATTTT
>many|TRBD1|TRBJ1-2|TRBV28
CASSFRQGNYGYTF
TGTGCCAGCAGTTTCAGACAGGGGAACTATGGCTACACCTTC